This T cell receptor beta chain emerged from a study of CD8+ T cells in alopecia areata. Cells from pooled cutaneous lymph nodes were sorted by CD4, CD8alpha, NKG2D, NKG2ACE and other markers. Isolated RNA was reverse transcribed into cDNA used as the sequencing template. Sequencing was performed with immunoSEQ multiplex PCR; in TCRdb, only in-frame clones are kept and a portion is missing. Recorded here are under 350,000 clones, none singletons. On this clone itself: Mouse gene names and germline throughout. The CDR3 end lies 4 residues beyond the end of the read and is filled in from the germline J gene. Different DNA sequences within this sample yield the same CDR3.

The V gene's germline CDR1 is NNHDY and CDR2 SYVADS. The CDR3 consists of 13 residues. The rearrangement links TRBV13-3 to TRBJ2-5, with TRBD2 identical over 10 bases. Sequenced sample: CD4+ T cells sorted from a lymph node. The receptor comes from a C3H/HeJ mouse with alopecia areata. The strain's MHC type: H2-k. The CDR3 spells CASRTGGVDTQYF. Incomplete CDR3 DNA: TGTGCCAGCAGAACTGGGGGGGTAGAC.